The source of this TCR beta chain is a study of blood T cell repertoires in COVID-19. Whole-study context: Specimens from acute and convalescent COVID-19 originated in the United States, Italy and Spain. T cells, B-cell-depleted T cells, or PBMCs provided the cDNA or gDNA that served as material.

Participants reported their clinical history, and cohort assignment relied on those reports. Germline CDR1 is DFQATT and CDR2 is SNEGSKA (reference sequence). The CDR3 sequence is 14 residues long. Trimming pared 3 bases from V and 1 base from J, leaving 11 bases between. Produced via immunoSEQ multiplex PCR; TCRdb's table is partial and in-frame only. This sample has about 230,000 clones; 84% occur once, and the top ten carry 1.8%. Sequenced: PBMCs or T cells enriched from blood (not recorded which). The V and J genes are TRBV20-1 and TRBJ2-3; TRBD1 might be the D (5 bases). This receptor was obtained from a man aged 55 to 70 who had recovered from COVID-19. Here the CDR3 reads CSASVRVGTDTQYF. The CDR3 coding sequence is TGCAGTGCTAGTGTCAGGGTCGGCACAGATACGCAGTATTTT.